The rows below give T cell receptor beta chains drawn from one sample of a study of identical twins. Via MiXCR, TCRdb re-called the 5' RACE reads, giving one row per CDR3 protein. Among roughly 690,000 distinct CDR3 sequences listed, roughly 6% were seen once. Sequencing used naive T cells sorted from blood. These receptors were taken from a man aged 18 to 30 in good health. Each CDR3 is given with its conserved first and last residue. A D gene is named only where the DNA matches it firmly. Size is stated for part of the rows, as once, few or many counts, or as a class when the clone is expanded.

d_call: .; clone_size: many; j_call: TRBJ2-1; cdr3_length: 16; v_call: TRBV6-2/TRBV6-3; cdr3_aa: CASSYSRGRSYNEQFF; cdr3_nt: TGTGCCAGCAGTTACTCCCGGGGGAGGTCCTACAATGAGCAGTTCTTC
d_call: .; clone_size: few; j_call: TRBJ2-7; cdr3_length: 14; v_call: TRBV14; cdr3_aa: CASSPQWSGAEQYF; cdr3_nt: TGTGCCAGCAGCCCACAATGGTCCGGGGCCGAGCAGTACTTC
d_call: TRBD2; clone_size: many; j_call: TRBJ2-7; cdr3_length: 15; v_call: TRBV5-5; cdr3_aa: CASSVTSGLAYEQYF; cdr3_nt: TGTGCCAGCAGCGTGACTAGCGGACTAGCCTACGAGCAGTACTTC
d_call: .; clone_size: few; j_call: TRBJ2-7; cdr3_length: 13; v_call: TRBV29-1; cdr3_aa: CSVRSRGRYEQYF; cdr3_nt: TGCAGCGTGCGGTCCCGGGGGCGCTACGAGCAGTACTTC
d_call: .; clone_size: many; j_call: TRBJ2-5; cdr3_length: 22; v_call: TRBV20-1; cdr3_aa: CSAAFGWGRLTPNRHLRETQYF; cdr3_nt: TGCAGTGCGGCGTTCGGTTGGGGGCGCCTAACACCGAACCGTCATTTAAGAGAGACCCAGTACTTC
d_call: .; clone_size: many; j_call: TRBJ1-1; cdr3_length: 14; v_call: TRBV20-1; cdr3_aa: CSARNSRGSTEAFF; cdr3_nt: TGCAGTGCTAGAAATTCCCGGGGCAGCACTGAAGCTTTCTTT
d_call: .; clone_size: many; j_call: TRBJ1-1; cdr3_length: 16; v_call: TRBV7-9; cdr3_aa: CASSPRRGGSSTEAFF; cdr3_nt: TGTGCCAGCAGCCCTAGGAGAGGAGGATCTAGCACTGAAGCTTTCTTT
d_call: .; clone_size: few; j_call: TRBJ1-5; cdr3_length: 12; v_call: TRBV7-9; cdr3_aa: CASSPVDGPQHF; cdr3_nt: TGTGCCAGCAGCCCCGTAGACGGGCCCCAGCATTTT
d_call: .; clone_size: few; j_call: TRBJ2-2; cdr3_length: 13; v_call: TRBV6-2/TRBV6-3; cdr3_aa: CASSYGGIGELFF; cdr3_nt: TGTGCCAGCAGTTACGGGGGTATCGGGGAGCTGTTTTTT
d_call: .; clone_size: many; j_call: TRBJ2-3; cdr3_length: 12; v_call: TRBV29-1; cdr3_aa: CSVEEVADTQYF; cdr3_nt: TGCAGCGTTGAAGAAGTGGCGGATACGCAGTATTTT
d_call: TRBD1; clone_size: many; j_call: TRBJ1-2; cdr3_length: 14; v_call: TRBV29-1; cdr3_aa: CSVEGQGPNYGYTF; cdr3_nt: TGCAGCGTTGAAGGACAGGGACCTAACTATGGCTACACCTTC
d_call: TRBD2; clone_size: many; j_call: TRBJ2-1; cdr3_length: 22; v_call: TRBV15; cdr3_aa: CATSRTTPQEDGSGSLYNEQFF; cdr3_nt: TGTGCCACCAGCCGAACAACACCGCAGGAAGACGGTAGCGGGAGCCTGTACAATGAGCAGTTCTTC
d_call: TRBD1; clone_size: .; j_call: TRBJ2-3; cdr3_length: 16; v_call: TRBV12-3/TRBV12-4; cdr3_aa: CASSPGTGSGTDTQYF; cdr3_nt: TGTGCCAGCAGCCCCGGGACAGGGAGTGGCACAGATACGCAGTATTTT
d_call: .; clone_size: .; j_call: TRBJ2-5; cdr3_length: 14; v_call: TRBV25-1; cdr3_aa: CASSHTDTQETQYF; cdr3_nt: TGTGCCAGCAGTCATACGGACACCCAAGAGACCCAGTACTTC
d_call: TRBD2; clone_size: .; j_call: TRBJ2-1; cdr3_length: 18; v_call: TRBV11-1; cdr3_aa: CASSLARLAGGPNNEQFF; cdr3_nt: TGTGCCAGCAGCTTAGCGCGTCTAGCGGGAGGGCCTAACAATGAGCAGTTCTTC
d_call: .; clone_size: few; j_call: TRBJ2-2; cdr3_length: 18; v_call: TRBV6-5; cdr3_aa: CASSYTSVWEANTGELFF; cdr3_nt: TGTGCCAGCAGCTATACTTCAGTTTGGGAAGCGAACACCGGGGAGCTGTTTTTT
d_call: .; clone_size: many; j_call: TRBJ2-5; cdr3_length: 17; v_call: TRBV5-1; cdr3_aa: CASSLDIGGVKKETQYF; cdr3_nt: TGCGCCAGCAGCTTGGATATCGGGGGAGTCAAGAAAGAGACCCAGTACTTC
d_call: .; clone_size: many; j_call: TRBJ2-7; cdr3_length: 15; v_call: TRBV29-1; cdr3_aa: CSALGMQGLSYEQYF; cdr3_nt: TGCAGCGCCCTCGGAATGCAGGGACTTTCCTACGAGCAGTACTTC
d_call: TRBD1; clone_size: many; j_call: TRBJ1-1; cdr3_length: 13; v_call: TRBV5-1; cdr3_aa: CASSSEGQGGAFF; cdr3_nt: TGCGCCAGCAGCTCGGAGGGACAGGGAGGAGCTTTCTTT
d_call: TRBD1; clone_size: few; j_call: TRBJ2-5; cdr3_length: 15; v_call: TRBV6-1; cdr3_aa: CASNRDRVLSETQYF; cdr3_nt: TGTGCCAGCAATAGGGACAGGGTTTTGTCCGAGACCCAGTACTTC
d_call: .; clone_size: many; j_call: TRBJ2-7; cdr3_length: 12; v_call: TRBV6-5; cdr3_aa: CASSPGGEEQYF; cdr3_nt: TGTGCCAGCAGTCCAGGGGGGGAAGAGCAGTACTTC
d_call: .; clone_size: .; j_call: TRBJ2-6; cdr3_length: 14; v_call: TRBV4-3; cdr3_aa: CASSQGTRTNVLTF; cdr3_nt: TGCGCCAGCAGCCAAGGGACCCGGACCAACGTCCTGACTTTC
d_call: TRBD2; clone_size: many; j_call: TRBJ2-1; cdr3_length: 15; v_call: TRBV29-1; cdr3_aa: CSVEKGLAGGNEQFF; cdr3_nt: TGCAGCGTTGAGAAGGGATTGGCGGGAGGGAATGAGCAGTTCTTC
d_call: TRBD2; clone_size: .; j_call: TRBJ2-7; cdr3_length: 13; v_call: TRBV5-1; cdr3_aa: CASSGGTTYEQYF; cdr3_nt: TGTGCCAGCAGCGGGGGGACAACCTACGAGCAGTACTTC
d_call: .; clone_size: few; j_call: TRBJ2-1; cdr3_length: 14; v_call: TRBV6-1; cdr3_aa: CASIGQAGGSEQFF; cdr3_nt: TGTGCCAGCATCGGACAGGCCGGCGGGAGTGAGCAGTTCTTC
d_call: .; clone_size: many; j_call: TRBJ2-5; cdr3_length: 15; v_call: TRBV29-1; cdr3_aa: CSVEALRGGVETQYF; cdr3_nt: TGCAGCGTTGAAGCTCTCCGGGGCGGGGTAGAGACCCAGTACTTC
d_call: .; clone_size: few; j_call: TRBJ2-3; cdr3_length: 17; v_call: TRBV7-8; cdr3_aa: CASSLTSQKNGPDTQYF; cdr3_nt: TGTGCCAGCAGCTTAACTAGCCAAAAGAACGGGCCAGATACGCAGTATTTT
d_call: .; clone_size: .; j_call: TRBJ1-1; cdr3_length: 14; v_call: TRBV4-1; cdr3_aa: CASSQRQTNTEAFF; cdr3_nt: TGCGCCAGCAGCCAAAGACAGACGAACACTGAAGCTTTCTTT
d_call: .; clone_size: few; j_call: TRBJ1-5; cdr3_length: 16; v_call: TRBV6-5; cdr3_aa: CASSYSPPGSNQPQHF; cdr3_nt: TGTGCCAGCAGTTACAGTCCCCCGGGTAGCAATCAGCCCCAGCATTTT
d_call: .; clone_size: few; j_call: TRBJ2-1; cdr3_length: 13; v_call: TRBV6-5; cdr3_aa: CASSYWLFNEQFF; cdr3_nt: TGTGCCAGCAGTTACTGGCTGTTCAATGAGCAGTTCTTC
d_call: .; clone_size: many; j_call: TRBJ2-6; cdr3_length: 15; v_call: TRBV20-1; cdr3_aa: CSARDTRRRANVLTF; cdr3_nt: TGCAGTGCTAGAGATACCCGGAGGAGGGCCAACGTCCTGACTTTC
d_call: TRBD2; clone_size: .; j_call: TRBJ2-2; cdr3_length: 15; v_call: TRBV7-8; cdr3_aa: CASSFSSGRSGELFF; cdr3_nt: TGTGCCAGCAGCTTTTCCAGCGGGAGATCCGGGGAGCTGTTTTTT
d_call: TRBD2; clone_size: .; j_call: TRBJ2-4; cdr3_length: 17; v_call: TRBV5-1; cdr3_aa: CASSLGPLAGGVNIQYF; cdr3_nt: TGCGCCAGCAGCTTGGGGCCCCTAGCGGGAGGGGTGAACATTCAGTACTTC
d_call: TRBD2; clone_size: many; j_call: TRBJ2-3; cdr3_length: 13; v_call: TRBV10-3; cdr3_aa: CAIKRLATDTQYF; cdr3_nt: TGTGCCATAAAGCGACTAGCCACAGATACGCAGTATTTT
d_call: TRBD2; clone_size: .; j_call: TRBJ2-1; cdr3_length: 14; v_call: TRBV20-1; cdr3_aa: CSARTSVAYNEQFF; cdr3_nt: TGCAGTGCTAGGACTAGCGTAGCCTACAATGAGCAGTTCTTC
d_call: .; clone_size: many; j_call: TRBJ2-3; cdr3_length: 15; v_call: TRBV12-3/TRBV12-4; cdr3_aa: CASSLFSGRADTQYF; cdr3_nt: TGTGCCAGCAGTTTATTTAGCGGTAGAGCAGATACGCAGTATTTT
d_call: .; clone_size: few; j_call: TRBJ2-5; cdr3_length: 13; v_call: TRBV29-1; cdr3_aa: CSVGTGTNSAQYF; cdr3_nt: TGCAGCGTTGGTACCGGGACGAACTCGGCCCAGTACTTC